A selection of T cell receptor beta chains follows, all from one sample in a study of shared clonotypes between healthy human individuals. Only in-frame clones appear in the TCRdb table, and some are missing; sequencing was by immunoSEQ multiplex PCR. The sample records about 470,000 clones, 70% to 80% being singletons. Sequenced: PBMCs. The receptors here all came from a woman in her thirties or forties in good health. Some clones in this sample may be carry-over from other donors' samples. CDR3s include the opening cysteine and the closing phenylalanine or tryptophan. A D gene is named only where the DNA matches it firmly. Not all rows give a size; the values are once, few, many and, for expanded clones, a class.

size | J | V | D | length | CDR3 | DNA
- | TRBJ2-7 | TRBV28 | TRBD1 | 14 | CASTHRTGAYEQYF | TGTGCCAGCACCCATAGGACAGGGGCCTACGAGCAGTACTTC
- | TRBJ2-3 | TRBV5-1 | TRBD2 | 19 | CASSRRVAGGTSSTDTQYF | TGCGCCAGCAGCCGGCGGGTAGCGGGAGGGACGTCGTCCACAGATACGCAGTATTTT
- | TRBJ2-6 | TRBV28 | - | 16 | CASSLQGEPGANVLTF | TGTGCCAGCAGTTTGCAAGGGGAGCCTGGGGCCAACGTCCTGACTTTC
- | TRBJ2-7 | TRBV18 | TRBD2 | 15 | CASSQIAGKGYEQYF | TGTGCCAGCTCACAGATAGCGGGAAAGGGGTACGAGCAGTACTTC
- | TRBJ2-7 | TRBV28 | - | 16 | CASSSLPGAGLYEQYF | TGTGCCAGCAGTTCCCTTCCGGGAGCAGGTCTTTACGAGCAGTACTTC
- | TRBJ2-3 | TRBV7-8 | TRBD2 | 17 | CASSPSGNSGGTDTQYF | TGTGCCAGCAGCCCGAGTGGCAATAGCGGGGGCACAGATACGCAGTATTTT
once | TRBJ1-6 | TRBV7-2 | - | 14 | CASSLDGYNSPLHF | TGTGCCAGCAGCTTAGATGGGTATAATTCACCCCTCCACTTT
- | TRBJ2-1 | TRBV10-3 | TRBD2 | 19 | CAISEPGLAGLGSYNEQFF | TGTGCCATCAGTGAACCGGGACTAGCGGGACTAGGGTCCTACAATGAGCAGTTCTTC
- | TRBJ2-7 | TRBV28 | TRBD1 | 15 | CASSPPGTGGYEQYF | TGTGCCAGCAGCCCCCCCGGGACAGGGGGCTACGAGCAGTACTTC
- | TRBJ1-4 | TRBV5-1 | - | 15 | CASSEKGHKNEKLFF | TGCGCCAGCAGCGAGAAGGGACACAAGAATGAAAAACTGTTTTTT
few | TRBJ1-1 | TRBV18 | TRBD1 | 14 | CASSPVTGLTEAFF | TGTGCCAGCTCACCTGTGACAGGGCTCACTGAAGCTTTCTTT
- | TRBJ2-1 | TRBV11-2 | TRBD1 | 15 | CASSRSGGVYNEQFF | TGTGCCAGCAGCAGATCAGGGGGTGTTTACAATGAGCAGTTCTTC
once | TRBJ1-4 | TRBV28 | - | 13 | CASSRGANEKLFF | TGTGCCAGCAGTCGGGGGGCAAATGAAAAACTGTTTTTT